The 29 T cell receptor beta chains presented below share a single source sample, sequenced in a study of blood T cells in healthy people across ages. The use of a sample-barcoded 5' primer and a J-beta primer mix characterized a second PCR of roughly 7 to 11 cycles. TCRdb re-derived calls from the 5' RACE reads in MiXCR, one entry per CDR3 protein. The data contain some 1.6 million distinct CDR3 sequences, roughly 30% of them singletons. The sample consisted of blood. Receptors were obtained from a woman under 40 in good health.

This clonotype was detected a few times. The J gene is TRBJ2-1, the V gene TRBV28; 7 nucleotides agree with TRBD1. Losses at the gene ends were 5 bases for V and 5 bases for J; bases not matched to a gene: 15. The CDR3 is made up of 17 amino acids. Germline-derived CDR1 and CDR2 are MDHEN and SYDVKM. This CDR3 is CASSPPPTGIGDNEQFF. The CDR3 DNA sequence: TGTGCCAGCAGTCCCCCACCGACAGGGATTGGGGACAATGAGCAGTTCTTC.

The rearrangement joins TRBV6-5 to TRBJ2-1, with TRBD2 as a possible D gene (6 bases). This CDR3 contains 12 residues. Germline assignment: CDR1 MNHEY and CDR2 SVGAGI. The CDR3 region is CGTRDPLNEQFF. The CDR3 DNA reads as TGTGGCACGCGGGACCCGCTGAATGAGCAGTTCTTC.

This clonotype has just a few counts. The CDR3 spells CASSYGRPRGTGELFF. DNA for the CDR3: TGTGCCAGCAGCTATGGACGCCCCCGAGGCACCGGGGAGCTGTTTTTT. The chain employs TRBV12-3 or TRBV12-4 and TRBJ2-2; D is undetermined. The CDR3 loop spans 16 amino acids. V lost 6 bases to trimming and J lost 4 bases, with 18 bases between them.

This clonotype showed up just a few times. The chain couples TRBV7-9 to TRBJ1-2, with 10 positions matching TRBD1. This CDR3 region has 17 residues. CDR1 SEHNR and CDR2 FQNEAQ come from the germline V gene (reference sequence). The J segment lost 1 base and the V segment lost 5 bases, leaving 10 bases of the junction unmatched. Here the CDR3 DNA reads TGTGCCAGCAGCGCCGGGGGAGGGACAGGGGTTAACTATGGCTACACCTTC. Encoded protein: CASSAGGGTGVNYGYTF.

This chain joins TRBV5-6 and TRBJ1-1; D remains ambiguous. This CDR3 is 13 amino acids long. The V end was cut by 8 bases, the J end by 5 bases, with 16 bases between. Germline loops: CDR1 SGHDT, CDR2 YYEEEE. The CDR3 loop reads CASATWDGTEAFF. Here the CDR3 DNA reads TGTGCCAGTGCGACGTGGGATGGGACTGAAGCTTTCTTT.

The rearrangement uses TRBV10-3 and TRBJ2-7; possibly TRBD2 for D (6 bases). CDR1 is ENHRY and CDR2 is SYGVKD in the germline V gene. This CDR3 spans 14 amino acids. V was shortened by 3 bases and J by 3 bases, with 12 bases between the two germline ends. CDR3 loop: CAISDGTSSYEQYF. The CDR3 DNA is TGTGCCATCAGTGACGGTACTAGCAGCTACGAGCAGTACTTC.

This chain links TRBV20-1 with TRBJ1-2; a weak D match, TRBD1 (5 bases). Trimming removed 5 bases from V and 4 bases from J, with 8 bases in between. This CDR3 is built from 11 residues. The germline gives CDR1 DFQATT, CDR2 SNEGSKA (reference sequence). Written as DNA, the CDR3 is TGCAGTGCTGGGGGTCTCTATGGCTACACCTTC. Its translation: CSAGGLYGYTF.

Only a few counts were recorded for this clonotype. The chain is built from TRBV6-5 and TRBJ2-5; D is unclear. Germline CDR1 and CDR2: MNHEY and SVGAGI. This CDR3 contains 11 residues. V lost 8 bases to trimming and J lost 5 bases, with 9 bases between them. The CDR3, as DNA: TGTGCCAGCGGCGTTTTGGAGACCCAGTACTTC. This translates into CASGVLETQYF.

The chain combines TRBV4-1 with TRBJ2-2; TRBD2 matches at 9 bases. The CDR3 has 19 residues. V was clipped by 4 bases and J by 5 bases; unmatched bases: 17. Germline V gene lookup returns CDR1 MGHRA and CDR2 YSYEKL. The CDR3 nucleotides are TGCGCCAGCAGCCTCCTAGCGGGAAAGGGGGTTGGATTGACCGGGGAGCTGTTTTTT. This sequence encodes CASSLLAGKGVGLTGELFF.

This clonotype was seen repeatedly, ten times or more. This chain links TRBV27 with TRBJ2-3; D may correspond to TRBD1 or TRBD2 (5 bases each). Germline loops: CDR1 MNHEY, CDR2 SMNVEV (reference sequence). V lost 2 bases and J lost 6, with 12 bases in between. The length of the CDR3 is 14 residues. The CDR3 DNA follows: TGTGCCAGCAGTTTACGGGACCAGTGGGATACGCAGTATTTT. This gives the protein CASSLRDQWDTQYF.

This clonotype occurred a few times. V gene TRBV27 combines with J gene TRBJ2-7; maybe TRBD1 (6 bases). Germline V gene data show CDR1 as MNHEY and CDR2 as SMNVEV (reference sequence). The CDR3 totals 15 residues. V shed 2 bases and J shed 2 bases, with 13 bases lying between them. The CDR3 spells CASSLSSPGAYEQYF. The CDR3 DNA sequence: TGTGCCAGCAGTTTAAGCTCTCCAGGGGCCTACGAGCAGTACTTC.

The chain carries TRBV2 and TRBJ2-7; perhaps TRBD1 as D (7 bases). CDR3 length: 14 residues. CDR1 and CDR2 from the germline V gene are SNHLY and FYNNEI. The germline V and J ends were trimmed by 4 bases and 6 bases, with 16 bases remaining between them. The CDR3, as DNA: TGTGCCAGCAGTGTAGCCAGGGGGGTTGGCGAGCAGTACTTC. This gives the protein CASSVARGVGEQYF. The full variable domain, rest sourced from reference TRBV2 and TRBJ2-7, is EPEVTQTPSHQVTQMGQEVILRCVPISNHLYFYWYRQILGQKVEFLVSFYNNEISEKSEIFDDQFSVERPDGSNFTLKIRSTKLEDSAMYFCASSVARGVGEQYFGPGTRLTVT.

There are a few counts of this clonotype. The rearrangement links TRBV5-1 to TRBJ2-7, with 7 bases identical to TRBD1. CDR3 length: 13 residues. Germline V lookup: CDR1 SGHRS, CDR2 YFSETQ. Trimming took 4 bases from V and 5 from J; bases not matched to a gene: 6. The CDR3 spells CASSNDRVDEQYF. The CDR3 DNA reads as TGCGCCAGCAGCAATGACAGGGTCGACGAGCAGTACTTC. Full variable domain (remainder filled in from reference TRBV5-1 and TRBJ2-7): KAGVTQTPRYLIKTRGQQVTLSCSPISGHRSVSWYQQTPGQGLQFLFEYFSETQRNKGNFPGRFSGRQFSNSRSEMNVSTLELGDSALYLCASSNDRVDEQYFGPGTRLTVT.

V is TRBV12-3 or TRBV12-4 and J is TRBJ2-1; 9 nucleotides align to TRBD2. With V trimmed by 7 bases and J by 10 bases, 14 bases remained unmatched. This CDR3 is 15 amino acids long. The DNA of the CDR3 is TGTGCCAGCACCCTCGGCGGGAGGGCCCTAGGGGAGCAGTTCTTC. It encodes CASTLGGRALGEQFF.

The chain is built from TRBV9 and TRBJ2-2; 10 positions match TRBD2. V lost 3 bases and J lost 6; bases outside the gene matches: 11. The CDR3 extends over 17 amino acids. Germline V gene lookup returns CDR1 SGDLS and CDR2 YYNGEE. The CDR3 sequence is CASSGTLGLARPGELFF. The CDR3 coding sequence is TGTGCCAGCAGCGGAACTTTGGGACTAGCGCGCCCCGGGGAGCTGTTTTTT.

V and J are TRBV12-3 or TRBV12-4 and TRBJ1-1; D not resolved. The CDR3 runs to 14 residues. V dropped 4 bases and J dropped 3 bases, with 12 bases sitting between them. This chain's CDR3 is CASSSRTGYTEAFF. CDR3 in DNA: TGTGCCAGCAGTTCGAGGACGGGATACACTGAAGCTTTCTTT.

The chain recombines TRBV6-1 with TRBJ2-5, with 7 bases that match TRBD2. J gave up 0 bases and V 6 bases, and 13 bases lay outside the gene matches. This CDR3 has 17 residues. Germline V gene sequence: CDR1 MNHNS, CDR2 SASEGT. The CDR3 protein is CASRDQRAGRYQETQYF. Written as DNA, the CDR3 is TGTGCCAGCAGGGATCAAAGAGCGGGACGCTACCAAGAGACCCAGTACTTC.

The chain uses TRBV20-1 and TRBJ1-2, with 10 bases identical to TRBD1. This CDR3 has 16 amino acids. Per germline, CDR1 DFQATT and CDR2 SNEGSKA (reference sequence). After removal of 5 bases from V and 2 bases from J, the junction contained 11 bases not matched to a gene. The DNA for the CDR3 is TGCAGTGCTCCTCCGGGACAGGGGTTTCGAAACTATGGCTACACCTTC. Protein sequence: CSAPPGQGFRNYGYTF.

The count of this clonotype is one. The gene calls are TRBV7-8 and TRBJ2-7; D ambiguous. The CDR3 loop spans 14 amino acids. The V end lost 2 bases, the J end lost 0 bases, and 8 bases lay between the germline ends. Germline lookup yields CDR1 SGHVS and CDR2 FQNEAQ. This CDR3 is CASSLRGLSYEQYF. The CDR3 bases are TGTGCCAGCAGCTTAAGAGGCCTCTCCTACGAGCAGTACTTC.

This clonotype was observed many times. This rearrangement joins TRBV27 to TRBJ1-4; the D is unclear. Germline V gene data show CDR1 as MNHEY and CDR2 as SMNVEV (reference sequence). This CDR3 is built from 16 residues. Trimming left V 5 bases short and J 10 bases short, with 23 bases between. The CDR3 DNA follows: TGTGCCAGCAGTGCGCCCCCAGGCGAACGGCCGGGAAAACTGTTTTTT. Residues: CASSAPPGERPGKLFF.

This clonotype occurred once. An end of the junction does not agree with germline; a read error may underlie this. The V gene is TRBV20-1, the J gene TRBJ2-3; D is uncertain. Germline lookup yields CDR1 DFQATT and CDR2 SNEGSKA (reference sequence). The CDR3 runs to 12 residues. The CDR3 DNA sequence: TGCAGTGCTAGACGAACGCTAGATGCGCAGTATTTT. It yields the protein CSARRTLDAQYF.

The sample holds many counts of this clonotype. CDR3 residues: CASSSTVTGQQETQYF. Here the CDR3 DNA reads TGTGCCAGCAGTTCCACCGTAACGGGACAGCAAGAGACCCAGTACTTC. This rearrangement joins TRBV12-3 or TRBV12-4 to TRBJ2-5; 7 bases line up with TRBD1. This CDR3 region has 16 residues. Trimming at V came to 4 bases and at J to 2 bases, leaving 10 bases not matched to a gene.

The chain recombines TRBV6-1 with TRBJ1-2; the D gene is possibly TRBD1 (5 bases). This CDR3 is 15 amino acids long. Germline V gene sequence: CDR1 MNHNS, CDR2 SASEGT. The V end was cut by 0 bases, the J end by 3 bases, with 11 bases between. The CDR3 loop reads CASSEAQGIYYGYTF. The CDR3 DNA sequence: TGTGCCAGCAGTGAAGCGCAGGGTATCTACTATGGCTACACCTTC.

The chain couples TRBV20-1 to TRBJ1-4; tentatively, D is TRBD1 (5 bases). CDR1 and CDR2 from the germline V gene are DFQATT and SNEGSKA (reference sequence). This CDR3 is built from 13 residues. V shed 8 bases and J shed 8 bases, with 18 bases lying between them. The CDR3 DNA reads as TGCAGTCAGCCGGGACCCCTGGGGGAAAAACTGTTTTTT. Translation gives CSQPGPLGEKLFF.

This sequence joins TRBV7-2 and TRBJ2-4, with D perhaps matching TRBD2 (6 bases). Deletions cut 2 bases from V and 0 bases from J, with 11 bases between. CDR3 length: 16 residues. Germline V gene data show CDR1 as SGHTA and CDR2 as FQGNSA. This CDR3 is CASSLNRGLAKNIQYF. The CDR3 region has the DNA TGTGCCAGCAGCTTAAATCGGGGACTAGCCAAAAACATTCAGTACTTC.

This clonotype appeared a few times. This chain uses TRBV12-3 or TRBV12-4 with TRBJ1-4; D gene ambiguous. The CDR3 sequence is 13 residues long. Trimming pared 6 bases from V and 4 bases from J, leaving 9 bases between. The CDR3 nucleotides read TGTGCCAGCAGGCCGGGGATTAATGAAAAACTGTTTTTT. Translating gives CASRPGINEKLFF.

This clonotype was found a few times. This chain links TRBV20-1 with TRBJ2-5; D unresolved. The V end was cut by 6 bases, the J end by 5 bases, with 19 bases between. CDR1 is DFQATT, CDR2 SNEGSKA, per germline (reference sequence). CDR3 length equals 14 residues. CDR3 in DNA: TGCAGTGCCAAGCTTCGACGAGTCAGCGAGACCCAGTACTTC. Translation: CSAKLRRVSETQYF.

The chain uses TRBV28 and TRBJ2-5; D is unresolved. The CDR3 consists of 14 residues. The V end was cut by 5 bases, the J end by 5 bases, with 15 bases between. From germline, CDR1 is MDHEN and CDR2 SYDVKM. This CDR3 reads CASSRQVLEETQYF. The CDR3 region has the DNA TGTGCCAGCAGTCGACAAGTCCTCGAGGAGACCCAGTACTTC.

J is TRBJ2-1 and V is TRBV28; the match to TRBD1 covers 12 bases. Unmatched junction bases numbered 10, after V lost 1 base and J lost 9 bases. The CDR3 spans 17 residues. Germline V gives CDR1 MDHEN, CDR2 SYDVKM. CDR3 in DNA: TGTGCCAGCAGTTTATTCCTCCGGGACAGGGGGCGAGGTGAGCAGTTCTTC. It specifies CASSLFLRDRGRGEQFF.